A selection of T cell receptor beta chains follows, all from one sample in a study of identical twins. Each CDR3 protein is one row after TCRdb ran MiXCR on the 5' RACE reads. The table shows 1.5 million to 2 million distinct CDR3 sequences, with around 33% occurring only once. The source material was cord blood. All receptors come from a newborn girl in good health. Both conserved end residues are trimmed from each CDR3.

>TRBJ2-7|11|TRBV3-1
ASSQKGTYEQY
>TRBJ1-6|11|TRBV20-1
SARHKHNSPLH
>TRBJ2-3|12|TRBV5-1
ASSLTGLSDTQY
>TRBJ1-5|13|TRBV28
ASSFRQGGLGPQH
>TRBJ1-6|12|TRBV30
AWTSGTVNSPLH
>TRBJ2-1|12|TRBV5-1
SSSGRTGLNEQF
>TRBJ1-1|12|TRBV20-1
SARVGLELDEAF
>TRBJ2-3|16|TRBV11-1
ASSLGGSRGPSTDTQY
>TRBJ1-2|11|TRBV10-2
ASTLGRNYGYT
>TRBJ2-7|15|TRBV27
ASSLSPLAGAPYEQY
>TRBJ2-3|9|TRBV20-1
SAGHGDTQY
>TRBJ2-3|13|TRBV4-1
ASSQEVGTPDTQY
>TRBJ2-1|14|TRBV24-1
ATSERLALSYNEQF
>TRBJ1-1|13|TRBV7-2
ASSLGPSGNTEAF
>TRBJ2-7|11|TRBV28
ASSSSGDYEQY
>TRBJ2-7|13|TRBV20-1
SAESRDRLTYEQY
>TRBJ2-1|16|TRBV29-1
SVEARPSGRVTYNEQF
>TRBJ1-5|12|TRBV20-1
SAFDPQGNQPQH
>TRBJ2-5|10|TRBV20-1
SASQGSETQY
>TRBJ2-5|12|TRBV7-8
ASSLGPSQETQY
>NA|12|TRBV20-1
SAPDQGKGYEQY
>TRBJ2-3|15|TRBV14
ASSQDQREGLGDTQY
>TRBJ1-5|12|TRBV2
ASKRGILGQPQH